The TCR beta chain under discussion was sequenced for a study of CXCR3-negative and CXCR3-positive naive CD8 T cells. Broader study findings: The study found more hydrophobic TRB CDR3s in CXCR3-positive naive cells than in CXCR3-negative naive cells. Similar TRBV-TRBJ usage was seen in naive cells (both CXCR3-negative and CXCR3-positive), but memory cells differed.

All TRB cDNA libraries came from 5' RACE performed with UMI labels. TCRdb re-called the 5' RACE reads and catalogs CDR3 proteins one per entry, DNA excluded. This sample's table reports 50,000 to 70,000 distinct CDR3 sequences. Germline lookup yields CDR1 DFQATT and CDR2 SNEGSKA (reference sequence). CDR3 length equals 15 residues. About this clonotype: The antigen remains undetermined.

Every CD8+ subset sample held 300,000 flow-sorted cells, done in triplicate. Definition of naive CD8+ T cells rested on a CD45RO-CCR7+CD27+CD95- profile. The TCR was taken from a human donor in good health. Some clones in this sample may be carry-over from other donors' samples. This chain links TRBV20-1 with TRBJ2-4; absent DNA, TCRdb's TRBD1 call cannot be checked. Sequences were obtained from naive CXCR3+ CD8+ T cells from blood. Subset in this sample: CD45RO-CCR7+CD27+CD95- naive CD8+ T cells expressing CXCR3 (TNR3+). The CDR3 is CSASWQGMSKNIQYF.